What follows are 17 T cell receptor beta chains derived from one specimen sequenced in a study of blood T cells in healthy people across ages. Then a second PCR, running roughly 7 to 11 cycles, was carried out with a sample-barcoded 5' primer and a J-beta primer mix. TCRdb used MiXCR to reprocess the 5' RACE reads, holding one entry per CDR3 protein. The table includes hundreds of thousands of distinct CDR3 sequences, about 26% detected once. The same data also went into a second study, on T cells of mothers and their children.

Sequencing was carried out using blood. The receptors originated from a boy aged 5-17 years in good health.

This clonotype appeared once. The rearrangement uses TRBV4-3 and TRBJ1-1, with D hard to call. The length of the CDR3 is 13 residues. Germline values: CDR1 LGHNA, CDR2 YSLEER. V lost 3 bases, J lost 10 bases, and 15 bases lay in between. CDR3 protein: CASSQASIDGAFF. CDR3 sequence (DNA): TGCGCCAGCAGCCAGGCCTCGATTGATGGAGCTTTCTTT.

This clonotype was recorded a few times. The CDR3 bases are TGTGCTAGTGCCGTGAGGGAGGACACTGAAGCTTTCTTT. Protein product: CASAVREDTEAFF. The V call is TRBV12-5, the J call TRBJ1-1, with D hard to call. Trimming took 7 bases from V and 3 from J, leaving 12 bases between them. This CDR3 has 13 residues. Germline V gene lookup returns CDR1 LGHNT and CDR2 FRNRAP.

The chain combines TRBV5-1 with TRBJ1-1; TRBD1 might be the D (5 bases). Germline loops: CDR1 SGHRS, CDR2 YFSETQ. The CDR3 covers 14 residues. Trimming stripped 0 bases from V and 4 bases from J, with 10 bases between. CDR3 sequence: CASSLVPGPTEAFF. In nucleotides, the CDR3 is TGCGCCAGCAGCTTGGTCCCAGGGCCCACTGAAGCTTTCTTT. Full variable domain (rest looked up from reference TRBV5-1 and TRBJ1-1): KAGVTQTPRYLIKTRGQQVTLSCSPISGHRSVSWYQQTPGQGLQFLFEYFSETQRNKGNFPGRFSGRQFSNSRSEMNVSTLELGDSALYLCASSLVPGPTEAFFGQGTRLTVV.

This clonotype was detected only a few times. Sequence at one end of the junction differs from germline and may be a read error. The gene calls are TRBV7-7 and TRBJ2-6; TRBD1 agrees at 9 bases. Germline V gives CDR1 SSHAT, CDR2 FNYEAQ (reference sequence). There are 16 residues in the CDR3. CDR3 coding DNA: TGTGCTAGCAGCCAGGGACAGGGAGCGGGGGCCAACGTCCTGACTTTC. It specifies CASSQGQGAGANVLTF.

V gene TRBV3-1 combines with J gene TRBJ2-5; D is uncertain. The CDR3 is 14 residues long. Germline V CDR1 and CDR2: LGHDT, YNNKEL (reference sequence). Between the trimmed V and J ends, which lost 4 bases and 2 bases, there was a span of 11 bases. The chain's CDR3 is CASSRNTVQETQYF. In DNA form, the CDR3 reads TGTGCCAGCAGCCGAAATACGGTACAAGAGACCCAGTACTTC.

There are a few counts of this clonotype. This chain joins TRBV20-1 and TRBJ2-7; 9 bases are a match to TRBD1. The CDR3 is 14 residues long. J was trimmed by 7 bases and V by 4 bases; bases with no gene match: 11. CDR1 and CDR2 (germline): DFQATT, SNEGSKA (reference sequence). The CDR3 region is CSATQTGGAGEQYF. The DNA of the CDR3 is TGCAGTGCTACCCAAACAGGGGGCGCGGGGGAGCAGTACTTC.

CDR3 amino acids: CASSSILGDTQYF. Written as DNA, the CDR3 is TGTGCCAGCAGCTCAATACTAGGAGATACGCAGTATTTT. This chain connects TRBV7-3 to TRBJ2-3, with D tentatively TRBD2 (5 bases). CDR1 and CDR2 (germline): SGHTA, FQGTGA. The germline V and J ends were trimmed by 4 bases and 5 bases, with 10 bases remaining between them. This CDR3 has 13 amino acids.

A remark on this clonotype: No conserved phenylalanine or tryptophan ends this CDR3, so it is likely a read error. The limits of the CDR3 on the DNA are not certain, so only TCRdb's listed CDR3 is given. V usage is TRBV12-3 or TRBV12-4 and J usage is TRBJ2-6. The CDR3 is 8 residues long, ends included. CDR3 in amino acids: CASSVSGV.

This clonotype has only a few counts. An end of the junction differs from the germline gene, which may be a read error. The chain recombines TRBV5-1 with TRBJ2-5; TRBD2 aligns across 9 bases. CDR1 and CDR2 (germline): SGHRS, YFSETQ. The CDR3 covers 12 residues. The CDR3 nucleotides read TGCGCCAGCAGACCCTTCGCGGGGGGGCCGTTCTTC. Its translation: CASRPFAGGPFF.

This clonotype was seen a few times. The CDR3 nucleotides read TGTGCCAGCAGCGCGCCTAGCGGGCTCACTAGCACAGATACGCAGTATTTT. Amino acids: CASSAPSGLTSTDTQYF. V and J are TRBV3-1 and TRBJ2-3; 8 nucleotides line up with TRBD2. V lost 5 bases, J lost 0 bases, and 10 bases stayed unmatched. The CDR3 runs 17 residues. Germline lookup yields CDR1 LGHDT and CDR2 YNNKEL (reference sequence).

This clonotype was counted between two and nine times. This chain connects TRBV25-1 to TRBJ1-4; D is unclear. V dropped 6 bases and J dropped 8 bases, with 13 bases sitting between them. The CDR3 loop spans 13 amino acids. Per the germline V gene, CDR1 is MGHDK and CDR2 is SYGVNS. CDR3 protein: CASRGQLREKLFF. The DNA of the CDR3 is TGTGCCAGCAGGGGCCAACTAAGGGAAAAACTGTTTTTT.

A note on this clonotype: The conserved phenylalanine or tryptophan is not found at the CDR3 terminus, so this likely reflects a read error. This rearrangement joins TRBV5-1 to TRBJ2-5; possibly TRBD2 for D (5 bases). The CDR3 extends over 13 amino acids. Germline V lookup: CDR1 SGHRS, CDR2 YFSETQ. The V end was cut by 2 bases, the J end by 2 bases, with 7 bases between. The CDR3 reads CASSFSGQETQYS. CDR3 nucleotides: TGCGCCAGCAGCTTCTCGGGACAAGAGACCCAGTACTCC.

This chain uses TRBV9 with TRBJ2-1, with D possibly matching TRBD1 (6 bases). Germline V lookup: CDR1 SGDLS, CDR2 YYNGEE. This CDR3 spans 17 amino acids. The germline V and J ends were trimmed by 4 bases and 4 bases, with 21 bases remaining between them. CDR3 DNA sequence: TGTGCCAGCAGCTTATCGGGGACACAACTTATATACAATGAGCAGTTCTTC. Translated, it gives CASSLSGTQLIYNEQFF.

This clonotype was seen a few times. V and J are TRBV5-1 and TRBJ1-1; D not resolved. Trimming stripped 7 bases from V and 3 bases from J, with 10 bases between. CDR3 length: 12 amino acids. The germline CDR1 and CDR2 sequences are SGHRS and YFSETQ. The CDR3 here is CASRQRDTEAFF. The CDR3 DNA sequence: TGCGCCAGCCGTCAGAGGGACACTGAAGCTTTCTTT.

The V gene is TRBV4-1, the J gene TRBJ2-3, with D possibly being TRBD2 (6 bases). Germline V lookup: CDR1 MGHRA, CDR2 YSYEKL. Deletions cut 4 bases from V and 0 bases from J, with 14 bases between. The CDR3 contains 16 residues. The CDR3 loop is CASSLVAGISTDTQYF. CDR3 DNA: TGCGCCAGCAGCCTCGTGGCGGGGATTAGCACAGATACGCAGTATTTT.

This clonotype was seen a few times. This rearrangement joins TRBV28 to TRBJ2-5; unclear D gene. This CDR3 is 13 amino acids long. Trimming pared 4 bases from V and 1 base from J, leaving 7 bases between. Germline V CDR1 and CDR2: MDHEN, SYDVKM. The CDR3 coding sequence is TGTGCCAGCAGTTACAGCGCCCAAGAGACCCAGTACTTC. Amino acid sequence: CASSYSAQETQYF. Complete variable domain (other parts from reference TRBV28 and TRBJ2-5): DVKVTQSSRYLVKRTGEKVFLECVQDMDHENMFWYRQDPGLGLRLIYFSYDVKMKEKGDIPEGYSVSREKKERFSLILESASTNQTSMYLCASSYSAQETQYFGPGTRLLVL.

This clonotype was recorded a few times. This chain connects TRBV20-1 to TRBJ2-5; 10 nucleotides line up with TRBD1. The CDR3 extends over 15 amino acids. The germline CDR1 and CDR2 sequences are DFQATT and SNEGSKA (reference sequence). Trimming removed 5 bases from V and 0 bases from J; junction bases left unmatched: 6. The DNA of the CDR3 is TGCAGTGCTGGGACAGGGGCGATGTACCAAGAGACCCAGTACTTC. This translates into CSAGTGAMYQETQYF.